The rows below give T cell receptor beta chains drawn from one sample of a study of post-analysis software for immune sequencing data. TCRdb re-analysed the PCR reads in MiXCR, keeping a single row per CDR3 protein. Seen here are 380,000 or so distinct CDR3 sequences, approximately 38% observed once, and the top ten hold around an eighth. Sequenced input: blood. Receptors were obtained from a girl aged 10-17 years with multiple sclerosis. CDR3s include the opening cysteine and the closing phenylalanine or tryptophan. The D gene is left open where the match is weak. Only part of the rows carry a size: once, few, many, or a class if the clone is expanded.

j_call: TRBJ1-6
v_call: TRBV7-3
d_call: -
clone_size: -
cdr3_length: 15
cdr3_aa: CASSFNQGGNSPLHF
cdr3_nt: TGTGCCAGCAGCTTTAATCAAGGAGGTAATTCACCCCTCCACTTT

j_call: TRBJ1-4
v_call: TRBV29-1
d_call: -
clone_size: -
cdr3_length: 12
cdr3_aa: CSVGQGNEKLFF
cdr3_nt: TGCAGCGTTGGGCAGGGTAATGAAAAACTGTTTTTT

j_call: TRBJ2-3
v_call: TRBV7-6
d_call: -
clone_size: -
cdr3_length: 14
cdr3_aa: CASRQLGNTDTQYF
cdr3_nt: TGTGCCAGCCGACAGCTGGGCAACACAGATACGCAGTATTTT

j_call: TRBJ2-3
v_call: TRBV7-2
d_call: -
clone_size: many
cdr3_length: 15
cdr3_aa: CASSLGGRGTDTQYF
cdr3_nt: TGTGCCAGCAGCTTAGGTGGACGCGGCACAGATACGCAGTATTTT

j_call: TRBJ2-1
v_call: TRBV4-3
d_call: TRBD2
clone_size: -
cdr3_length: 19
cdr3_aa: CASSQDLTSGGPSYNEQFF
cdr3_nt: TGCGCCAGCAGCCAAGATCTAACTAGCGGGGGACCTTCCTACAATGAGCAGTTCTTC

j_call: TRBJ2-5
v_call: TRBV27
d_call: -
clone_size: -
cdr3_length: 11
cdr3_aa: CASSPNSKEYF
cdr3_nt: TGTGCCAGCAGTCCTAATTCCAAGGAGTACTTC

j_call: TRBJ1-5
v_call: TRBV2
d_call: -
clone_size: -
cdr3_length: 13
cdr3_aa: CASIRAENQPQHF
cdr3_nt: TGTGCCAGCATAAGGGCCGAAAATCAGCCCCAGCATTTT

j_call: TRBJ2-7
v_call: TRBV9
d_call: -
clone_size: -
cdr3_length: 12
cdr3_aa: CASSDGVYEQYF
cdr3_nt: TGTGCCAGCAGCGATGGGGTCTACGAGCAGTACTTC

j_call: TRBJ1-5
v_call: TRBV7-8
d_call: -
clone_size: -
cdr3_length: 14
cdr3_aa: CASSRPQANQPQHF
cdr3_nt: TGTGCCAGCAGCCGCCCACAGGCCAATCAGCCCCAGCATTTT

j_call: TRBJ2-5
v_call: TRBV7-2
d_call: TRBD2
clone_size: -
cdr3_length: 18
cdr3_aa: CASSLVLAGGPGRETQYF
cdr3_nt: TGTGCCAGCAGCTTAGTGCTAGCGGGGGGGCCGGGAAGAGAGACCCAGTACTTC

j_call: TRBJ1-2
v_call: TRBV10-3
d_call: -
clone_size: -
cdr3_length: 14
cdr3_aa: CAINAQGWAYGYTF
cdr3_nt: TGTGCCATCAATGCTCAGGGGTGGGCCTATGGCTACACCTTC

j_call: TRBJ2-3
v_call: TRBV9
d_call: -
clone_size: few
cdr3_length: 15
cdr3_aa: CASSALAGSTDTQYF
cdr3_nt: TGTGCCAGCAGCGCTCTCGCAGGGAGCACAGATACGCAGTATTTT

j_call: TRBJ2-7
v_call: TRBV7-3
d_call: -
clone_size: few
cdr3_length: 13
cdr3_aa: CASSLRRGGEQYF
cdr3_nt: TGTGCCAGCAGCCTAAGACGGGGCGGCGAGCAGTACTTC

j_call: TRBJ2-1
v_call: TRBV9
d_call: TRBD2
clone_size: few
cdr3_length: 15
cdr3_aa: CASSVGGGIYNEQFF
cdr3_nt: TGTGCCAGCAGCGTAGGGGGGGGGATCTACAATGAGCAGTTCTTC

j_call: TRBJ1-5
v_call: TRBV5-1
d_call: -
clone_size: many
cdr3_length: 15
cdr3_aa: CASSLAGEKYQPQHF
cdr3_nt: TGCGCCAGCAGCTTGGCGGGCGAGAAATATCAGCCCCAGCATTTT

j_call: TRBJ2-7
v_call: TRBV4-1
d_call: -
clone_size: few
cdr3_length: 16
cdr3_aa: CASSQGLTVSSYEQYF
cdr3_nt: TGCGCCAGCAGCCAAGGGTTGACAGTTAGCTCCTACGAGCAGTACTTC

j_call: TRBJ2-1
v_call: TRBV7-3
d_call: TRBD2
clone_size: few
cdr3_length: 18
cdr3_aa: CASSLTPPQRGGEYEQFF
cdr3_nt: TGTGCCAGCAGCTTAACCCCCCCCCAGCGGGGGGGCGAATATGAGCAGTTCTTC

j_call: TRBJ2-1
v_call: TRBV28
d_call: -
clone_size: -
cdr3_length: 14
cdr3_aa: CASSLGAGFNEQFF
cdr3_nt: TGTGCCAGCAGTTTAGGGGCAGGGTTCAATGAGCAGTTCTTC

j_call: TRBJ2-7
v_call: TRBV10-2
d_call: -
clone_size: -
cdr3_length: 11
cdr3_aa: CATGQIYEQYF
cdr3_nt: TGCGCCACCGGACAGATCTACGAGCAGTACTTC

j_call: TRBJ2-5
v_call: TRBV5-1
d_call: -
clone_size: -
cdr3_length: 17
cdr3_aa: CASSLAGVSGQQETQYF
cdr3_nt: TGCGCCAGCAGCTTGGCCGGAGTAAGCGGACAGCAAGAGACCCAGTACTTC

j_call: TRBJ1-2
v_call: TRBV28
d_call: -
clone_size: -
cdr3_length: 12
cdr3_aa: CASSSSPYGYTF
cdr3_nt: TGTGCCAGCAGTTCATCTCCTTATGGCTACACCTTC

j_call: TRBJ2-7
v_call: TRBV11-2
d_call: -
clone_size: -
cdr3_length: 14
cdr3_aa: CASSLDTGSYEQYF
cdr3_nt: TGTGCCAGCAGCTTAGACACAGGGTCCTACGAGCAGTACTTC

j_call: TRBJ2-5
v_call: TRBV6-6
d_call: TRBD1
clone_size: few
cdr3_length: 16
cdr3_aa: CASSRSGQGPQETQYF
cdr3_nt: TGTGCCAGCAGTCGATCGGGACAGGGACCACAAGAGACCCAGTACTTC

j_call: TRBJ1-4
v_call: TRBV4-1
d_call: -
clone_size: once
cdr3_length: 15
cdr3_aa: CASSQDGQGGEKLFF
cdr3_nt: TGCGCCAGCAGCCAAGATGGTCAGGGAGGTGAAAAACTGTTTTTT

j_call: TRBJ2-3
v_call: TRBV7-2
d_call: -
clone_size: -
cdr3_length: 15
cdr3_aa: CASSFGGGDGDTQYF
cdr3_nt: TGTGCCAGCAGCTTTGGGGGCGGGGATGGAGATACGCAGTATTTT

j_call: TRBJ2-7
v_call: TRBV5-1
d_call: TRBD1
clone_size: -
cdr3_length: 16
cdr3_aa: CASSFTGQGAGGEQYF
cdr3_nt: TGCGCCAGCAGCTTTACCGGACAGGGGGCGGGGGGCGAGCAGTACTTC

j_call: TRBJ2-7
v_call: TRBV20-1
d_call: TRBD2
clone_size: -
cdr3_length: 13
cdr3_aa: CSAKTGGPHEQYF
cdr3_nt: TGCAGTGCAAAAACGGGGGGGCCCCACGAGCAGTACTTC

j_call: TRBJ1-2
v_call: TRBV9
d_call: -
clone_size: -
cdr3_length: 16
cdr3_aa: CASSVTRSAGSGGYTF
cdr3_nt: TGTGCCAGCAGCGTCACAAGGTCGGCAGGGTCAGGAGGCTACACCTTC